Detailed here is one T cell receptor (beta chain). The table came from immunoSEQ multiplex PCR; TCRdb's copy has only in-frame clones and leaves some out. Of some 130,000 clones in the sample, 92% were seen once. This record belongs to a study of control samples from healthy donors and cancer patients. The CDR3 runs to 14 residues. Germline CDR1 reads SGHTS; CDR2 reads YDEGEE. V gave up 4 bases and J gave up 5 bases; unmatched junction bases: 8. This sequence joins TRBV5-8 and TRBJ1-2, with 7 nucleotides matching TRBD1. The sample consisted of blood. The TCR comes from a woman aged 45-59 years in good health. The CDR3 here is CASSDLQGIYGYTF. The CDR3 region has the DNA TGTGCCAGCAGCGATTTACAGGGGATTTATGGCTACACCTTC.